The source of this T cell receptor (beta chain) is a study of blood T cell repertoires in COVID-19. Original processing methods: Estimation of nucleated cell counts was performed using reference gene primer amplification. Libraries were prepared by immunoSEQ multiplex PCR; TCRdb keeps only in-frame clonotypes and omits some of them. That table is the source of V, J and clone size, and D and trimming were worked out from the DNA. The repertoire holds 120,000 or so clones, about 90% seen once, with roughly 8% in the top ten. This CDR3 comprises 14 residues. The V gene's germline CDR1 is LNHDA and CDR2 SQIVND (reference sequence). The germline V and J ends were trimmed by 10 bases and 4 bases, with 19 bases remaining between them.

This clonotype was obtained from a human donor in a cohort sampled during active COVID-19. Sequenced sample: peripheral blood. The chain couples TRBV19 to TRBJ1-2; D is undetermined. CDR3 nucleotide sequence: TGTGCCACCTCCCCTGGTGGCGAGGGCTATGGCTACACCTTC. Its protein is CATSPGGEGYGYTF.